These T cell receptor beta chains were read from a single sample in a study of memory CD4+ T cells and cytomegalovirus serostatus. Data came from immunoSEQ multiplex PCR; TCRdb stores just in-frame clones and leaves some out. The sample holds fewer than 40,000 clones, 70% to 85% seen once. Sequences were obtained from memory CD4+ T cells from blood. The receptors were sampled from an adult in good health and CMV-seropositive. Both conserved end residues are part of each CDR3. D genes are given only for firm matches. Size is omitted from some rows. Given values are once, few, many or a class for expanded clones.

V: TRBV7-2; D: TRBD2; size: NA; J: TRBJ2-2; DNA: TGTGCCAGCAGCTTGCGACTAGCGGGAGGGCGGGTCACCGGGGAGCTGTTTTTT; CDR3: CASSLRLAGGRVTGELFF
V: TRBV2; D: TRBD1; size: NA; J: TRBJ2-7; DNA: TGTGCCAGGGGACAGGTTCCCTACGAGCAGTACTTC; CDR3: CARGQVPYEQYF
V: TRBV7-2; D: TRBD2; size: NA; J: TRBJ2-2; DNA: TGTGCCAGCAGCGCGACTAGCCCCGGGGAGCTGTTTTTT; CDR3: CASSATSPGELFF
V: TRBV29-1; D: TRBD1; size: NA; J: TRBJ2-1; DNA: TGCAGCGTCGGCCGGGACAGCTACAATGAGCAGTTCTTC; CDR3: CSVGRDSYNEQFF
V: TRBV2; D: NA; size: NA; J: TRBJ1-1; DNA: TGTGCCAGCCAGAATACAGGGCTCACTGAAGCTTTCTTT; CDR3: CASQNTGLTEAFF
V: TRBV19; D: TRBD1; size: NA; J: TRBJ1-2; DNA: TGTGCCAGTAGTCGACAGGGGTCTGGTGACTATGGCTACACCTTC; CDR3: CASSRQGSGDYGYTF
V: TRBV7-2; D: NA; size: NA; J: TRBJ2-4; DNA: TGTGCCAGCAGCCCCCAACCAGGGTTAGCCAAAAACATTCAGTACTTC; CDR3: CASSPQPGLAKNIQYF
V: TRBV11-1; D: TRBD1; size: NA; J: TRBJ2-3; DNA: TGTGCCAGCAGCTTCGGGGACAGGGGACGCAGTGGAGATACGCAGTATTTT; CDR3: CASSFGDRGRSGDTQYF
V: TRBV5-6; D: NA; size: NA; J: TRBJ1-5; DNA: TGTGCCAGCAGCCTAGGGACAAAGCCTCAGCCCCAGCATTTT; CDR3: CASSLGTKPQPQHF
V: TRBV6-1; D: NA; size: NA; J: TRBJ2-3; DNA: TGTGCCAGCAGGGGTAAGGGTCGAAGCACAGATACGCAGTATTTT; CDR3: CASRGKGRSTDTQYF
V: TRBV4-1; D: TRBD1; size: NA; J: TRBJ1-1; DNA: TGCGCCAGCAGCCAAGGGACAGGGTTCTCCGTGAACACTGAAGCTTTCTTT; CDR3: CASSQGTGFSVNTEAFF
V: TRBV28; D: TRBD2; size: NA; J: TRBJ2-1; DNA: TGTGCCAGCAGTTCGGCTAGCGGGAACTACAATGAGCAGTTCTTC; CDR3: CASSSASGNYNEQFF
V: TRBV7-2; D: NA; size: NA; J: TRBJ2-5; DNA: TGTGCCAGCAGCTTCGAGTGGGATGAGACCCAGTACTTC; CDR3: CASSFEWDETQYF
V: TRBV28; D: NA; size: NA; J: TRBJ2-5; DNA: TGTGCCAGCACCTCGGGCCAAGAGACCCAGTACTTC; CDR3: CASTSGQETQYF
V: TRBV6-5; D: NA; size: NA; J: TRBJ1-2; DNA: TGTGCCAGCAGTTTTCTTAAGGGCCATGGCTACACCTTC; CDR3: CASSFLKGHGYTF
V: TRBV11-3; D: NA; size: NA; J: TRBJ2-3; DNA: TGTGCCAGCAGCTTAGGGGCGGGCGGATACGGTGCCGATACGCAGTATTTT; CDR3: CASSLGAGGYGADTQYF
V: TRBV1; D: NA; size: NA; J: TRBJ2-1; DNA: TGCACCCTGAGCGGGGGGGGTGAGCAGTTCTTC; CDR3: CTLSGGGEQFF
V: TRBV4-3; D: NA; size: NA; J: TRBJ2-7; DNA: TGCGCCAGCAGCCACCAACACGGTTCCTACGAGCAGTACTTC; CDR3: CASSHQHGSYEQYF
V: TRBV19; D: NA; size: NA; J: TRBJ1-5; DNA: TGTGCCAGTAAGGTTCCCAGCAGTAATCAGCCCCAGCATTTT; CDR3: CASKVPSSNQPQHF
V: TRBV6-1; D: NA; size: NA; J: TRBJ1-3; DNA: TGTGCCAGCAGGACCGGGCCCAGAGGAAACACCATATATTTT; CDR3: CASRTGPRGNTIYF
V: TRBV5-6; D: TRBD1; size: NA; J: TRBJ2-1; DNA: TGTGCCAGCAGCTCGACAGGACAGGGTTCTGATGAGCAGTTCTTC; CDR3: CASSSTGQGSDEQFF
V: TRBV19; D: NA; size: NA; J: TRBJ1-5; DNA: TGTGCCAGTAGTATGGGACCGACGCGGCGGCAGGACCAGCCCCAGCATTTT; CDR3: CASSMGPTRRQDQPQHF
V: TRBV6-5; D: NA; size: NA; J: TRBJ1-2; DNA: TGTGCCAGCAGTCCATGGTGGGGATCTAACTATGGCTACACCTTC; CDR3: CASSPWWGSNYGYTF
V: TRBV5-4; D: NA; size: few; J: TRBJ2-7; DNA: TGTGCCAGCAGCCTTGGACGAGGAGGAGAGCAGTACTTC; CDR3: CASSLGRGGEQYF
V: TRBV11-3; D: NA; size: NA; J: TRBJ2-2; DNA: TGTGCCAGCAGCTTAGCTCAGTACCCCACCGGGGAGCTGTTTTTT; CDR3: CASSLAQYPTGELFF
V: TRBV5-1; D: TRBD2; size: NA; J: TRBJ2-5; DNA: TGCGCCAGCAGCTTGGGGTTAGCGGGAACCGGGGAGACCCAGTACTTC; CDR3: CASSLGLAGTGETQYF
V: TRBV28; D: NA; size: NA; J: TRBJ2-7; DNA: TGTGCCAGCACCGCTCGGGGACATGGCTCCTACGAGCAGTACTTC; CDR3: CASTARGHGSYEQYF
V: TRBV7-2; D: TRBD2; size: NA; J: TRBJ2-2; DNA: TGTGCCAGCAGCTCAAGGGGGCTAGCGGGAGCCGCCGGGGAGCTGTTTTTT; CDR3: CASSSRGLAGAAGELFF
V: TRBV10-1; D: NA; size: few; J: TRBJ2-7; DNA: TGCGCCAGCAATCCAAGGACTTCTCCCAGGGTCGGGAAAGTGTGCGAGCAGTACTTC; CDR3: CASNPRTSPRVGKVCEQYF
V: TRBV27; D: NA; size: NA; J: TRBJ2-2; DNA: TGTGCCAGCAGTTCATACAGGGAGGGGAACGCCGGGGAGCTGTTTTTT; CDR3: CASSSYREGNAGELFF
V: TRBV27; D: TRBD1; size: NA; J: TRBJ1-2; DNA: TGTGCCAGCAGTTTTCGTAGGACAGGGGGCTTCTCCTCCTATGGCTACACCTTC; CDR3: CASSFRRTGGFSSYGYTF
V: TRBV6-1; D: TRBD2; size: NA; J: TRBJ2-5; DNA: TGTGCCAGCAGTGACTTACTAGCGGGGGGGCGGGAGACCCAGTACTTC; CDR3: CASSDLLAGGRETQYF
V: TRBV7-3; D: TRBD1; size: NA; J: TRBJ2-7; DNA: TGTGCCAGCAGCCGGGACAGGGCGTACGAGCAGTACTTC; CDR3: CASSRDRAYEQYF
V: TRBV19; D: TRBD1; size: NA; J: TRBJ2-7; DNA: TGTGCCAGTAGTTCCGCCGGGACAGGTCTCAGAATGGGCGAGCAGTACTTC; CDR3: CASSSAGTGLRMGEQYF
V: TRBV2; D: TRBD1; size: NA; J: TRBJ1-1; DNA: TGTGCCAGCAGTGTAACAGCCTTCGGGACAGGCCGTTCGGGTGGGACTGAAGCTTTCTTT; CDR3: CASSVTAFGTGRSGGTEAFF
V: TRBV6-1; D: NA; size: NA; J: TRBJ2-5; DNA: TGTGCCAGCAGTGAATGGCTAGCCGAAGAGACCCAGTACTTC; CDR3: CASSEWLAEETQYF
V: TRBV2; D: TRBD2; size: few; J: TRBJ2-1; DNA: TGTGCCAGCAGTTCCCCTAGCGGGGGGCTCCACAATGAGCAGTTCTTC; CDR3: CASSSPSGGLHNEQFF
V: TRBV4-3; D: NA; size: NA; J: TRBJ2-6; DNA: TGCGCCAGCAGCCAACTGACAGAGCTCTCTGGGGCCAACGTCCTGACTTTC; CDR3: CASSQLTELSGANVLTF
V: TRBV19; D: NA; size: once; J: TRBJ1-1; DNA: TGTGCCAGTAGTCCTTATATGAACACTGAAGCTTTCTTT; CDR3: CASSPYMNTEAFF
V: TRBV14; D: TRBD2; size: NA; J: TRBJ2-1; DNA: TGTGCCAGCTCCCTCCCCGGGAGGTACAATGAGCAGTTCTTC; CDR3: CASSLPGRYNEQFF
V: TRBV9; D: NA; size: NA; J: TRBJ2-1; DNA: TGTGCCAGCAGCGTAGACCTATACAATGAGCAGTTCTTC; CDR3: CASSVDLYNEQFF
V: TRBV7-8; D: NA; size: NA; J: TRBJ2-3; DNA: TGTGCCAGCAGGACCCAAAGGGCAGATACGCAGTATTTT; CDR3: CASRTQRADTQYF
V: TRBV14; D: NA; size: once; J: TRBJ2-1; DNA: TGTGCCAGCAGCTTTCGTTCCAGGTTGGATGAGCAGTTCTTC; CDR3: CASSFRSRLDEQFF